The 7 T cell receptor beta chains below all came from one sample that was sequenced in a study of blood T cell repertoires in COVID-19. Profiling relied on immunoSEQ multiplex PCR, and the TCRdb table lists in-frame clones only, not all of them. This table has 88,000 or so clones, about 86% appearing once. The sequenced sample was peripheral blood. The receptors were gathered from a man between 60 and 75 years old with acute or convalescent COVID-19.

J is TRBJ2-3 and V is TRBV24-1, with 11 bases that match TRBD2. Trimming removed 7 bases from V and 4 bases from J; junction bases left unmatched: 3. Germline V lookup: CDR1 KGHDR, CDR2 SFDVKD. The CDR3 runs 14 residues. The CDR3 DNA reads TGTGCCACCAGCACTAGCGGGAGTGCAGATACGCAGTATTTT. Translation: CATSTSGSADTQYF.

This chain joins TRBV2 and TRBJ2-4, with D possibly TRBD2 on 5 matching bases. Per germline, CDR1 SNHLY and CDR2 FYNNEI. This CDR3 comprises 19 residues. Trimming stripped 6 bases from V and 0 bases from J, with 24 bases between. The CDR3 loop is CASSSNRAAGQLAKNIQYF. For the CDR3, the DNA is TGTGCCAGCAGCTCAAATCGGGCCGCGGGTCAACTAGCCAAAAACATTCAGTACTTC.

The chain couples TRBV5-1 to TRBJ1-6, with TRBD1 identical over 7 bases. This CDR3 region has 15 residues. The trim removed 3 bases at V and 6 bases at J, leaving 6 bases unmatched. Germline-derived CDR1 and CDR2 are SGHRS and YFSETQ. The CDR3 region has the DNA TGCGCCAGCAGCTCTGAGGGGGCGATTAATTCACCCCTCCACTTT. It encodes CASSSEGAINSPLHF.

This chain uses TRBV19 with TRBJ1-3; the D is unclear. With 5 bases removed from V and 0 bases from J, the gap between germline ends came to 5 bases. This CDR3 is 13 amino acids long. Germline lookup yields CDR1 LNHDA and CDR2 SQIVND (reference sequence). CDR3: CASSGSSGNTIYF. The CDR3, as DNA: TGTGCCAGTAGTGGGAGCTCTGGAAACACCATATATTTT.

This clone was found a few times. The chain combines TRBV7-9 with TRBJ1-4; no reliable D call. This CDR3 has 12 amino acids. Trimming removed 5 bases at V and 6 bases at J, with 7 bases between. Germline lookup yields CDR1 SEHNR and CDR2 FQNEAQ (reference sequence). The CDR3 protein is CASSHQDEKLFF. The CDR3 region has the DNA TGTGCCAGCAGCCATCAGGATGAAAAACTGTTTTTT.

In DNA form, the CDR3 reads TGTGCCAGCAGGGGACAGGGTAGAGAAAAACTGTTTTTT. Amino acid sequence: CASRGQGREKLFF. This chain joins TRBV28 and TRBJ1-4; 9 bases fit TRBD1. The trim removed 6 bases at V and 8 bases at J, leaving 4 bases unmatched. The CDR3 consists of 13 residues. Germline CDR1 reads MDHEN; CDR2 reads SYDVKM. The full variable domain, rest sourced from reference TRBV28 and TRBJ1-4, is DVKVTQSSRYLVKRTGEKVFLECVQDMDHENMFWYRQDPGLGLRLIYFSYDVKMKEKGDIPEGYSVSREKKERFSLILESASTNQTSMYLCASRGQGREKLFFGSGTQLSVL.

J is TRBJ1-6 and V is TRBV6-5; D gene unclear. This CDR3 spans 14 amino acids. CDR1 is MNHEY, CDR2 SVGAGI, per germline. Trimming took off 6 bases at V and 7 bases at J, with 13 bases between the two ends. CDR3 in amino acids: CASSHQDPNSPLHF. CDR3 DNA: TGTGCCAGCAGCCACCAGGATCCAAATTCACCCCTCCACTTT.